This TCR beta chain was recorded in a study of blood T cell repertoires in COVID-19. Study summary: Researchers got acute and convalescent COVID-19 samples from the United States, Italy and Spain. PBMCs, B-cell-depleted T cells, or T cells were the source of the cDNA or gDNA that made up the material.

Study processing details: Reference gene primer amplification in the assay estimated nucleated cell counts. TCRdb keeps only in-frame clones here, not all; method: immunoSEQ multiplex PCR. V, J and clone size are those of that table, while D and trimming were read from the DNA. The data contain 200,000 to 250,000 clones, under 90% of them singletons. Per the germline V gene, CDR1 is SGHTS and CDR2 is YDEGEE. This CDR3 spans 19 amino acids. Trimming cost V 4 bases and J 2 bases; bases outside gene matches: 18. This clonotype was sampled from a man between 60 and 70 years old who had recovered from COVID-19. J is TRBJ1-1 and V is TRBV5-8, with 9 bases identical to TRBD1. The sequencing sample was made of peripheral blood. The CDR3 DNA reads as TGTGCCAGCAGCCAGGACAGGGGCCGCAGCTCGCGCCAAAACACTGAAGCTTTCTTT. Its translation is CASSQDRGRSSRQNTEAFF. The entire variable domain, with the rest obtained from reference TRBV5-8 and TRBJ1-1, is as follows: EAGVTQSPTHLIKTRGQQATLRCSPISGHTSVYWYQQALGLGLQFLLWYDEGEERNRGNFPPRFSGRQFPNYSSELNVNALELEDSALYLCASSQDRGRSSRQNTEAFFGQGTRLTVV.